What follows are 18 T cell receptor beta chains derived from one specimen sequenced in a study of T cell responses to AZD1222 COVID-19 vaccine. Sequenced by immunoSEQ multiplex PCR; TCRdb stores in-frame clones only, minus some. Among 140,000 to 150,000 clones listed, 88% were seen once. Sample: peripheral blood, taken on day 0 of AZD1222 vaccination. These receptors all stem from an adult in good health.

This chain uses TRBV15 with TRBJ1-5; a weak D match, TRBD1 (5 bases). V was trimmed by 0 bases and J by 5 bases, leaving 17 bases between them. Germline V gene lookup returns CDR1 LNHNV and CDR2 YYDKDF (reference sequence). This CDR3 is built from 17 residues. The CDR3 sequence is CATSRERWQGSYQPQHF. The CDR3 bases are TGTGCCACCAGCAGAGAGAGGTGGCAGGGAAGCTATCAGCCCCAGCATTTT.

The chain couples TRBV7-2 to TRBJ2-5; D could derive from TRBD1 or TRBD2 (6 bases each). Trimming took 4 bases from V and 4 from J, leaving 16 bases between them. CDR1 is SGHTA, CDR2 FQGNSA, per germline. This CDR3 region has 15 residues. The CDR3, as DNA: TGTGCCAGCAGCTGGTCGGGGGCGCCCGGAGAGACCCAGTACTTC. Its protein product is CASSWSGAPGETQYF.

The rearrangement uses TRBV29-1 and TRBJ1-4; 7 nucleotides match TRBD1. This CDR3 is built from 14 residues. CDR1 and CDR2 (germline): SQVTM, ANQGSEA. Unmatched junction bases numbered 9, after V lost 7 bases and J lost 4 bases. The CDR3 DNA is TGCAGCGGGGCGGGGGACAGCCTTAATGAAAAACTGTTTTTT. Translated: CSGAGDSLNEKLFF.

This sequence joins TRBV7-2 and TRBJ2-5; TRBD1 or TRBD2 may be the D gene (5 bases each). CDR1 SGHTA and CDR2 FQGNSA come from the germline V gene. This CDR3 has 17 amino acids. Trimming cost V 2 bases and J 7 bases, with 23 bases left between them. Written as DNA, the CDR3 is TGTGCCAGCAGCTTATCTATGTTCCGGGGCCTTGGGGGGACCCAGTACTTC. Amino acid sequence: CASSLSMFRGLGGTQYF.

As DNA, the CDR3 is TGTGCCAGCCGTTTCGGGGGGAGCACTGAAGCTTTCTTT. Its protein is CASRFGGSTEAFF. The chain is built from TRBV6-5 and TRBJ1-1; tentatively, D is TRBD1 (5 bases). CDR3 length: 13 amino acids. Trimming removed 8 bases at V and 4 bases at J, with 14 bases between. The germline CDR1 and CDR2 sequences are MNHEY and SVGAGI.

The rearrangement links TRBV15 to TRBJ1-2; D ambiguous. Trimming took off 0 bases at V and 7 bases at J, with 6 bases between the two ends. Germline V gene data show CDR1 as LNHNV and CDR2 as YYDKDF (reference sequence). The CDR3 totals 12 residues. CDR3 residues: CATSRDHGGYTF. The DNA of the CDR3 is TGTGCCACCAGCAGAGATCATGGTGGCTACACCTTC.

This rearrangement joins TRBV7-9 to TRBJ1-1; the D is unclear. The germline gives CDR1 SEHNR, CDR2 FQNEAQ (reference sequence). The V gene lost 7 bases and the J gene lost 1 base, with 16 bases spanning the gap. This CDR3 comprises 15 residues. The CDR3 coding sequence is TGTGCCAGCACCCAGGTCCGAGGAGGGAACACTGAAGCTTTCTTT. Translated: CASTQVRGGNTEAFF.

The chain joins TRBV2 to TRBJ1-2; 8 bases match TRBD1. The CDR3 loop spans 14 amino acids. Trimming at V came to 6 bases and at J to 7 bases, leaving 10 bases not matched to a gene. Germline loops: CDR1 SNHLY, CDR2 FYNNEI. The CDR3 reads CASREQGVSGGYTF. The CDR3, as DNA: TGTGCCAGCAGGGAACAGGGGGTCTCCGGTGGCTACACCTTC.

The genes are TRBV10-3 and TRBJ2-2; D is perhaps TRBD2 (6 bases). Germline V gene lookup returns CDR1 ENHRY and CDR2 SYGVKD. Deletions cut 6 bases from V and 4 bases from J, with 15 bases between. CDR3 length: 15 residues. Written as DNA, the CDR3 is TGTGCCATCAGGGGCGGGGCCCGCGGCACCGGGGAGCTGTTTTTT. Translation gives CAIRGGARGTGELFF.

The V and J genes are TRBV4-1 and TRBJ1-1, with D possibly TRBD1 on 6 matching bases. Germline loops: CDR1 MGHRA, CDR2 YSYEKL. V was cut by 4 bases and J by 4 bases, with 7 bases left in between. The CDR3 is 12 residues long. The CDR3 spells CASSPRGTEAFF. The DNA for the CDR3 is TGCGCCAGCAGCCCCAGGGGCACTGAAGCTTTCTTT.

The chain combines TRBV27 with TRBJ1-1, with unresolved D. The V gene lost 3 bases and the J gene lost 0 bases, with 14 bases spanning the gap. From germline, CDR1 is MNHEY and CDR2 SMNVEV (reference sequence). The CDR3 extends over 16 amino acids. The CDR3 nucleotides read TGTGCCAGCAGTTTGAGGCAGGTGCAAATGAACACTGAAGCTTTCTTT. The encoded protein is CASSLRQVQMNTEAFF.

This chain links TRBV7-2 with TRBJ2-1, with 11 nucleotides matching TRBD2. The germline V gene has CDR1 SGHTA and CDR2 FQGNSA. The CDR3 extends over 17 amino acids. V trimming: 8 bases; J trimming: 6 bases; junction bases outside the gene matches: 15. DNA for the CDR3: TGTGCCAGCTGCCAGGGAGCTAGCGGGGGGCAACGCAATGAGCAGTTCTTC. Residues: CASCQGASGGQRNEQFF.

The chain joins TRBV18 to TRBJ1-4, with D perhaps matching TRBD1 (6 bases). The CDR3 runs to 15 residues. Trimming shortened V by 4 bases and J by 5 bases, and 14 bases separated the two germline ends. The germline V gene has CDR1 KGHSH and CDR2 LQKENI. The CDR3 sequence is CASSQVNTGNEKLFF. The DNA of the CDR3 is TGTGCCAGCTCACAGGTGAACACAGGGAATGAAAAACTGTTTTTT.

The chain has TRBV18 and TRBJ1-6; 11 bases match TRBD1. This CDR3 is 12 amino acids long. Losses at the gene ends were 5 bases for V and 17 bases for J; bases not matched to a gene: 5. CDR1 and CDR2 (germline): KGHSH, LQKENI. CDR3 DNA: TGTGCCAGCTCATCGGACAGGGGGCAGTTCCACTTT. The encoded protein is CASSSDRGQFHF.

This clone was counted a single time. The genes are TRBV7-3 and TRBJ2-5, with no clear D. In germline, CDR1 is SGHTA, CDR2 FQGTGA. This CDR3 is 16 amino acids long. Trimming removed 4 bases at V and 2 bases at J, with 17 bases between. The chain's CDR3 is CASSSNGLTAQETQYF. The CDR3 region has the DNA TGTGCCAGCAGCTCCAACGGCCTAACAGCTCAAGAGACCCAGTACTTC.

The J gene is TRBJ1-2, the V gene TRBV28; 7 bases are shared with TRBD1. Germline lookup yields CDR1 MDHEN and CDR2 SYDVKM. J was trimmed by 5 bases and V by 4 bases; bases with no gene match: 10. The CDR3 covers 15 residues. DNA for the CDR3: TGTGCCAGCAGTTCGGTGGGGGGACAGTCATATGGCTACACCTTC. Protein product: CASSSVGGQSYGYTF.

This chain joins TRBV4-3 and TRBJ2-7; possible D gene TRBD2, 5 bases. The V end lost 0 bases, the J end lost 6 bases, and 9 bases lay between the germline ends. The CDR3 consists of 13 residues. CDR1 is LGHNA and CDR2 is YSLEER in the germline V gene. The DNA for the CDR3 is TGCGCCAGCAGCCAAGAAGGAGGAACCGAGCAGTACTTC. This sequence encodes CASSQEGGTEQYF.

This rearrangement joins TRBV7-8 to TRBJ1-1; the match to TRBD1 covers 10 bases. With V trimmed by 3 bases and J by 5 bases, 3 bases remained unmatched. The CDR3 is made up of 14 amino acids. CDR1 is SGHVS and CDR2 is FQNEAQ in the germline V gene. CDR3 in amino acids: CASSFGTGETEAFF. CDR3 DNA sequence: TGTGCCAGCAGCTTTGGGACAGGGGAAACTGAAGCTTTCTTT. Variable domain in full (rest from reference TRBV7-8 and TRBJ1-1): GAGVSQSPRYKVAKRGQDVALRCDPISGHVSLFWYQQALGQGPEFLTYFQNEAQLDKSGLPSDRFFAERPEGSVSTLKIQRTQQEDSAVYLCASSFGTGETEAFFGQGTRLTVV.